Below, 27 T cell receptor beta chains from the same sample are listed, as sequenced in a study of CD4 T cells in relation to SARS-CoV-2 and coronaviruses. These receptors have no identified antigens. Profiling relied on immunoSEQ multiplex PCR, and the TCRdb table lists in-frame clones only, not all of them. Here the sample spans roughly 25,000 clones, 60% to 85% being singletons. CD4+ T cells from unexposed donors were obtained before the COVID-19 pandemic (2011-2018). The cells were cultured for approximately ten days before CD4+ T cells were isolated. Specimen: CD4+ T cells from PBMCs, cultured in vitro. Receptor source: a human donor in good health.

This clone occurred a few times. The chain carries TRBV7-2 and TRBJ2-2; the match to TRBD2 covers 7 bases. V was clipped by 1 base and J by 3 bases; unmatched bases: 5. Germline assignment: CDR1 SGHTA and CDR2 FQGNSA. The CDR3 has 16 residues. CDR3 residues: CASSLEASGYTGELFF. CDR3 nucleotide sequence: TGTGCCAGCAGCTTAGAGGCTAGCGGCTACACCGGGGAGCTGTTTTTT.

This clone was recorded a few times. The V and J genes are TRBV6-6 and TRBJ1-5; D not resolved. The CDR3 runs 16 residues. Trimming shortened V by 2 bases and J by 2 bases, and 13 bases separated the two germline ends. Germline V gives CDR1 MNHNY, CDR2 SVGAGI (reference sequence). The CDR3 DNA reads TGTGCCAGCAGTTACCCGCCGCCAGGTGGCAATCAGCCCCAGCATTTT. Its protein product is CASSYPPPGGNQPQHF.

The chain has TRBV20-1 and TRBJ1-3; TRBD1 is a possible D gene (6 bases). Germline assignment: CDR1 DFQATT and CDR2 SNEGSKA (reference sequence). This CDR3 comprises 17 residues. Trimming pared 3 bases from V and 4 bases from J, leaving 22 bases between. CDR3 region: CSASPGTLGFSGNTIYF. CDR3 coding DNA: TGCAGTGCTAGTCCCGGGACATTGGGTTTCTCCGGAAACACCATATATTTT.

The CDR3 region is CASSPGLAGVNNEQFF. CDR3 nucleotide sequence: TGTGCCAGCTCACCCGGACTAGCGGGAGTCAACAATGAGCAGTTCTTC. The rearrangement links TRBV18 to TRBJ2-1; 13 bases match TRBD2. Germline CDR1 and CDR2: KGHSH and LQKENI. The CDR3 runs to 16 residues. Trimming took 3 bases from V and 5 from J; bases not matched to a gene: 4.

The chain employs TRBV19 and TRBJ2-2; maybe TRBD2 (6 bases). The V end was cut by 9 bases, the J end by 6 bases, with 17 bases between. The CDR3 spans 14 residues. Germline lookup yields CDR1 LNHDA and CDR2 SQIVND (reference sequence). In DNA form, the CDR3 reads TGTGCCAGCCTTCTTCTCAGCGGGTCCGGGGAGCTGTTTTTT. Protein: CASLLLSGSGELFF.

The chain employs TRBV2 and TRBJ1-4, with 8 bases matching TRBD1. The V gene end was trimmed by 11 bases and the J gene end by 4 bases; junction bases not matched to a gene: 9. Germline loops: CDR1 SNHLY, CDR2 FYNNEI. The length of the CDR3 is 14 residues. The CDR3 nucleotides read TGTGCCGGGTCCAGGGGACAGGTTAATGAAAAACTGTTTTTT. Amino acids: CAGSRGQVNEKLFF.

The V gene is TRBV6-2 or TRBV6-3, the J gene TRBJ1-1, with D possibly being TRBD1 (6 bases). V was shortened by 5 bases and J by 0 bases, with 10 bases between the two germline ends. Looked up from germline, CDR1 is MNHEY and CDR2 is SVGEGT. The CDR3 spans 14 residues. This chain's CDR3 is CASSQGHLNTEAFF. CDR3 in DNA: TGTGCCAGCAGTCAGGGACATCTGAACACTGAAGCTTTCTTT.

This clone came up a few times. The rearrangement joins TRBV9 to TRBJ2-7; TRBD1 is a possible D gene (6 bases). The CDR3 runs 16 residues. The germline gives CDR1 SGDLS, CDR2 YYNGEE. Trimming removed 2 bases at V and 2 bases at J, with 17 bases between. The CDR3 nucleotides read TGTGCCAGCAGCGTTGCGTCCGGGACATCCCCCTACGAGCAGTACTTC. As protein: CASSVASGTSPYEQYF. The entire variable domain, with the rest obtained from reference TRBV9 and TRBJ2-7, is as follows: DSGVTQTPKHLITATGQRVTLRCSPRSGDLSVYWYQQSLDQGLQFLIQYYNGEERAKGNILERFSAQQFPDLHSELNLSSLELGDSALYFCASSVASGTSPYEQYFGPGTRLTVT.

This chain links TRBV7-9 with TRBJ1-2, with 9 bases lining up with TRBD1. The CDR3 contains 14 residues. With 4 bases clipped from V and 2 bases from J, the junction kept 2 bases outside the gene matches. The germline CDR1 and CDR2 sequences are SEHNR and FQNEAQ (reference sequence). The CDR3 coding sequence is TGTGCCAGCAGCTGGGGGACAGGGAACTATGGCTACACCTTC. Its protein product is CASSWGTGNYGYTF. Based on the CDR3 plus reference TRBV7-9 and TRBJ1-2, the full variable domain is DTGVSQNPRHKITKRGQNVTFRCDPISEHNRLYWYRQTLGQGPEFLTYFQNEAQLEKSRLLSDRFSAERPKGSFSTLEIQRTEQGDSAMYLCASSWGTGNYGYTFGSGTRLTVV.

The V gene is TRBV7-2, the J gene TRBJ2-2; TRBD2 might be the D (6 bases). The CDR3 has 17 amino acids. Trimming removed 6 bases from V and 5 bases from J, with 22 bases in between. The V gene's germline CDR1 is SGHTA and CDR2 FQGNSA. CDR3 in DNA: TGTGCCAGCAGGCTTGAGCCTGCGGGGTCCCGAACCGGGGAGCTGTTTTTT. It specifies CASRLEPAGSRTGELFF.

For this clone: A junction end diverges from the germline sequence, so it may reflect a read error. The chain recombines TRBV7-7 with TRBJ2-2; 7 bases match TRBD2. CDR3 size: 15 residues. Germline V gene sequence: CDR1 SSHAT, CDR2 FNYEAQ (reference sequence). The CDR3 nucleotides are TGTGCTAGCAGCCCCTTTTGGGGGGGCACCGGGGAGCTGTTTTTT. This sequence encodes CASSPFWGGTGELFF.

This chain uses TRBV7-2 with TRBJ2-5; 9 bases align to TRBD2. Germline CDR1 and CDR2: SGHTA and FQGNSA. With 6 bases clipped from V and 5 bases from J, the junction kept 13 bases outside the gene matches. The CDR3 has 16 residues. DNA of the CDR3: TGTGCCAGCAGGAGGGGTGGCGGGAGGGCCGCGGAGACCCAGTACTTC. It translates to CASRRGGGRAAETQYF.

The chain couples TRBV27 to TRBJ2-7; 7 bases fit TRBD1. Trimming at V came to 4 bases and at J to 9 bases, leaving 15 bases not matched to a gene. The CDR3 covers 15 residues. Germline V gene lookup returns CDR1 MNHEY and CDR2 SMNVEV (reference sequence). This chain's CDR3 is CASSSPPGQPAGQYF. The CDR3 nucleotides are TGTGCCAGCAGTTCCCCTCCGGGACAGCCCGCCGGGCAGTACTTC.

This clone showed up just a few times. A read error may account for a junction end that differs from germline. J is TRBJ2-2 and V is TRBV7-7; D possibly corresponds to TRBD1 (5 bases). Germline V gives CDR1 SSHAT, CDR2 FNYEAQ (reference sequence). The CDR3 length is 13 residues. Here the CDR3 DNA reads TGTGCTAGCAGCCCCAGGGTGGCCGGGGAGCTGTTTTTT. Amino acid sequence: CASSPRVAGELFF.

This chain links TRBV3-1 (or the pseudogene TRBV3-2) with TRBJ2-1; D tentatively reads TRBD1 or TRBD2 (5 bases each). Germline V gene lookup returns CDR1 LGHDT and CDR2 YNNKEL (reference sequence). V lost 0 bases and J lost 6, with 12 bases in between. The CDR3 has 15 residues. The CDR3 region is CASSQDSGPGNEQFF. In DNA, the CDR3 is TGTGCCAGCAGCCAAGACTCGGGGCCCGGCAATGAGCAGTTCTTC.

This chain's CDR3 is CASSQEGSNYGYTF. CDR3 DNA sequence: TGTGCCAGCAGCCAAGAAGGATCTAACTATGGCTACACCTTC. The chain couples TRBV3-1 (or the pseudogene TRBV3-2) to TRBJ1-2; D is uncertain. V lost 0 bases, J lost 0 bases, and 5 bases lay in between. The CDR3 sequence is 14 residues long. The V gene's germline CDR1 is LGHDT and CDR2 YNNKEL (reference sequence).

This chain connects TRBV20-1 to TRBJ2-3, with 7 bases fitting TRBD2. V trimming: 3 bases; J trimming: 0 bases; junction bases outside the gene matches: 9. The CDR3 consists of 16 residues. CDR1 is DFQATT and CDR2 is SNEGSKA in the germline V gene (reference sequence). DNA for the CDR3: TGCAGTGCTAGTCTCATAGGCGGGGGTAGCACAGATACGCAGTATTTT. This sequence encodes CSASLIGGGSTDTQYF.

This clone was counted only a few times. The V and J genes are TRBV5-1 and TRBJ1-6; 7 bases align to TRBD1. Germline V gives CDR1 SGHRS, CDR2 YFSETQ. This CDR3 comprises 13 residues. V dropped 8 bases and J dropped 6; count of bases not matched to a gene: 5. CDR3 residues: CASRDSSNSPLHF. The CDR3 DNA reads TGCGCCAGTCGGGACAGCAGTAATTCACCCCTCCACTTT. Looking up the rest from reference TRBV5-1 and TRBJ1-6 gives the full variable domain: KAGVTQTPRYLIKTRGQQVTLSCSPISGHRSVSWYQQTPGQGLQFLFEYFSETQRNKGNFPGRFSGRQFSNSRSEMNVSTLELGDSALYLCASRDSSNSPLHFGNGTRLTVT.

The rearrangement links TRBV6-5 to TRBJ2-7; 10 nucleotides align to TRBD1. CDR1 and CDR2 from the germline V gene are MNHEY and SVGAGI. There are 15 residues in the CDR3. Trimming took 7 bases from V and 6 from J; bases not matched to a gene: 12. CDR3: CASIETGTGVGEQYF. DNA for the CDR3: TGTGCCAGCATAGAGACCGGGACAGGGGTTGGCGAGCAGTACTTC.

J is TRBJ2-5 and V is TRBV6-5; the match to TRBD2 covers 9 bases. J was trimmed by 0 bases and V by 10 bases; bases with no gene match: 9. Germline lookup yields CDR1 MNHEY and CDR2 SVGAGI. The CDR3 runs to 15 residues. CDR3 sequence reads: CATHKAGGDQETQYF. DNA for the CDR3: TGTGCCACGCATAAGGCGGGGGGGGACCAAGAGACCCAGTACTTC.

This clone showed up just a few times. This rearrangement joins TRBV5-1 to TRBJ1-6, with D possibly being TRBD1 (5 bases). Germline CDR1 is SGHRS and CDR2 is YFSETQ. CDR3 length: 16 residues. Trimming pared 0 bases from V and 9 bases from J, leaving 16 bases between. This chain's CDR3 is CASSLVRANGGSPLHF. CDR3 coding DNA: TGCGCCAGCAGCTTGGTCAGGGCGAATGGAGGTTCACCCCTCCACTTT.

This clone was detected only once. The rearrangement uses TRBV7-2 and TRBJ2-3; either TRBD1 or TRBD2 may supply D (6 bases each). The V gene's germline CDR1 is SGHTA and CDR2 FQGNSA. V was cut by 1 base and J by 8 bases, with 13 bases left in between. CDR3 length equals 14 residues. CDR3 sequence: CASSLETGASTQYF. As DNA, the CDR3 is TGTGCCAGCAGCTTAGAGACGGGGGCGTCTACGCAGTATTTT.

This sequence joins TRBV20-1 and TRBJ2-5; D is unresolved. The CDR3 extends over 13 amino acids. Germline lookup yields CDR1 DFQATT and CDR2 SNEGSKA (reference sequence). With 3 bases removed from V and 7 bases from J, the gap between germline ends came to 15 bases. The CDR3 here is CSASRASRGTQYF. Written as DNA, the CDR3 is TGCAGTGCTAGTAGAGCCAGTCGAGGGACCCAGTACTTC.

The V and J genes are TRBV7-9 and TRBJ1-2, with D perhaps matching TRBD1 (6 bases). Looked up from germline, CDR1 is SEHNR and CDR2 is FQNEAQ (reference sequence). The CDR3 consists of 14 residues. Trimming stripped 3 bases from V and 6 bases from J, with 14 bases between. Written as DNA, the CDR3 is TGTGCCAGCAGCTTTCATGGGGGCCCCCATGGCTACACCTTC. It translates to CASSFHGGPHGYTF.

With respect to this clone: One end of the junction is discordant with germline, which a read error may explain. The sample has other DNA sequences that encode this CDR3 too. The chain combines TRBV6-2 or TRBV6-3 with TRBJ2-7; no reliable D call. CDR3 length equals 13 residues. From germline, CDR1 is MNHEY and CDR2 SVGEGT. The CDR3 DNA sequence: TGTGCCAGTAGTTACTCCGGGCAAGGGCAGCAGTACTTC. As protein: CASSYSGQGQQYF.

V usage is TRBV25-1 and J usage is TRBJ2-1, with 10 positions matching TRBD2. The V and J ends lost 8 bases and 4 bases, in that order; junction bases with no gene match: 5. In germline, CDR1 is MGHDK, CDR2 SYGVNS. This CDR3 contains 14 residues. CDR3 DNA: TGTGCCAGCGGCGCTAGCGGGGGATACAATGAGCAGTTCTTC. Translation: CASGASGGYNEQFF.

This clone has a handful of counts. The chain carries TRBV7-8 and TRBJ2-1; D remains unclear. Trimming removed 5 bases from V and 7 bases from J, with 9 bases in between. Germline loops: CDR1 SGHVS, CDR2 FQNEAQ. The CDR3 loop spans 12 amino acids. This chain's CDR3 is CASSRVGNEQFF. The CDR3 coding sequence is TGTGCCAGCAGCCGCGTTGGTAATGAGCAGTTCTTC.